The text below deals with one TCR beta chain. The data were taken from a study of blood T cell repertoires in COVID-19. This CDR3 has 15 amino acids. V shed 4 bases, J shed 7 bases, and the junction held 7 bases outside the gene matches. CDR1 SGHRS and CDR2 YFSETQ come from the germline V gene. TCRdb keeps only in-frame clones here, not all; method: immunoSEQ multiplex PCR. The table shows about 310,000 clones, with roughly 84% occurring only once. V is TRBV5-1 and J is TRBJ2-1, with TRBD1 matching 11 bases. The sample consisted of peripheral blood. The sequence was obtained from a man aged 45-65 years with active or convalescent COVID-19. The CDR3: CASSTGQGAYNEQFF. In nucleotides, the CDR3 is TGCGCCAGCAGCACAGGACAGGGGGCTTATAATGAGCAGTTCTTC. Supplemented by reference TRBV5-1 and TRBJ2-1, the full variable domain reads KAGVTQTPRYLIKTRGQQVTLSCSPISGHRSVSWYQQTPGQGLQFLFEYFSETQRNKGNFPGRFSGRQFSNSRSEMNVSTLELGDSALYLCASSTGQGAYNEQFFGPGTRLTVL.